The 2 T cell receptor beta chains in this list originate from one sample, sequenced in a study of cytomegalovirus exposure and HLA in healthy donors. The PCR used 60 Vbeta and 13 Jbeta primers. Sequenced by immunoSEQ multiplex PCR; TCRdb stores in-frame clones only, minus some. The sample lists around 200,000 clones, 79% occurring once. Sequencing was carried out using PBMCs. These TCRs come from a woman in her twenties or thirties in good health and CMV-seropositive.

A single count supports this clone. The chain links TRBV11-2 to TRBJ2-1; D may be TRBD2 (5 bases). The CDR3 has 14 amino acids. Trimming took 1 base from V and 6 from J, leaving 10 bases between them. The germline CDR1 and CDR2 sequences are SGHAT and FQNNGV. This CDR3 reads CASSLVNLANEQFF. CDR3 bases: TGTGCCAGCAGCTTAGTAAACCTAGCCAATGAGCAGTTCTTC.

The genes are TRBV19 and TRBJ1-1; the match to TRBD1 covers 9 bases. V shed 1 base and J 4 bases; nucleotides not matched to a gene: 1. There are 14 residues in the CDR3. From germline, CDR1 is LNHDA and CDR2 SQIVND (reference sequence). The CDR3, as DNA: TGTGCCAGTAGTATAGTACAGGGGGCCACTGAAGCTTTCTTT. Protein product: CASSIVQGATEAFF.